The 19 T cell receptor beta chains listed next were all sequenced from one sample in a study of Ad26.COV2.S vaccination and SARS-CoV-2 variants. As for treatment: around 19 received Ad26.COV2.S at low or high dose, single or two shots; about 5 received placebo; per-sample allocation not given. Samples analyzed were those drawn on day 63 after the first vaccine or placebo injection. Data came from immunoSEQ multiplex PCR; TCRdb stores just in-frame clones and leaves some out. The data contain fewer than 800,000 clones, around 89% of them singletons. The specimen comprised peripheral blood, sampled in a trial of Ad26.COV2.S vaccine versus placebo. The origin of the receptors is a person between 18 and 65 years old who received the Ad26.COV2.S COVID-19 vaccine or a placebo.

The chain is built from TRBV19 and TRBJ2-1; 9 bases map to TRBD2. V lost 6 bases to trimming and J lost 2 bases; unmatched junction nucleotides: 11. CDR3 length equals 17 residues. In germline, CDR1 is LNHDA, CDR2 SQIVND (reference sequence). The CDR3: CASSLDVAGVPYNEQFF. The CDR3 DNA is TGTGCCAGTAGCTTAGACGTAGCGGGAGTGCCCTACAATGAGCAGTTCTTC. The whole variable domain, filled in from reference TRBV19 and TRBJ2-1, reads DGGITQSPKYLFRKEGQNVTLSCEQNLNHDAMYWYRQDPGQGLRLIYYSQIVNDFQKGDIAEGYSVSREKKESFPLTVTSAQKNPTAFYLCASSLDVAGVPYNEQFFGPGTRLTVL.

The rearrangement joins TRBV7-2 to TRBJ2-3; D is uncertain. Germline lookup yields CDR1 SGHTA and CDR2 FQGNSA. The V and J ends lost 5 bases and 1 base respectively, with 13 bases between them. There are 15 residues in the CDR3. CDR3 sequence: CASSTDSFRTDTQYF. CDR3 in DNA: TGTGCCAGCAGCACCGACTCGTTCCGCACAGATACGCAGTATTTT.

The rearrangement links TRBV19 to TRBJ2-5; 9 bases map to TRBD1. The ends lost 5 bases at V and 1 base at J; junction bases unmatched: 11. The germline gives CDR1 LNHDA, CDR2 SQIVND (reference sequence). CDR3 length: 17 residues. CDR3 in amino acids: CASSPTDRGMSQETQYF. Written as DNA, the CDR3 is TGTGCCAGTAGTCCAACCGACAGGGGGATGTCCCAAGAGACCCAGTACTTC.

CDR3 residues: CAFIAGGAPGELFF. The CDR3 bases are TGTGCCTTTATAGCGGGGGGCGCCCCCGGGGAGCTGTTTTTT. V is TRBV30 and J is TRBJ2-2; TRBD2 matches 10 bases. This CDR3 has 14 amino acids. Trimming took 7 bases from V and 6 from J; bases not matched to a gene: 8. Germline loops: CDR1 GTSNPN, CDR2 SVGIG (reference sequence).

This chain's CDR3 is CASSSTGPYNEQFF. Written as DNA, the CDR3 is TGCGCCAGCAGCTCTACTGGCCCCTACAATGAGCAGTTCTTC. This chain uses TRBV5-1 with TRBJ2-1, with D unclear. V shed 3 bases and J shed 2 bases, with 9 bases lying between them. The CDR3 is 14 residues long. CDR1 and CDR2 (germline): SGHRS, YFSETQ.

The chain carries TRBV7-2 and TRBJ2-6; D is perhaps TRBD1 (5 bases). V lost 6 bases and J 0 bases, leaving 15 bases between the germline ends. CDR1 and CDR2 from the germline V gene are SGHTA and FQGNSA. The length of the CDR3 is 17 residues. The CDR3 DNA reads TGTGCCAGCAGATGGTTTCCAGGGCCCTCTGGGGCCAACGTCCTGACTTTC. It encodes CASRWFPGPSGANVLTF. Full variable domain (outside the CDR3, taken from reference TRBV7-2 and TRBJ2-6): GAGVSQSPSNKVTEKGKDVELRCDPISGHTALYWYRQSLGQGLEFLIYFQGNSAPDKSGLPSDRFSAERTGGSVSTLTIQRTQQEDSAVYLCASRWFPGPSGANVLTFGAGSRLTVL.

The rearrangement uses TRBV7-9 and TRBJ1-3, with 8 bases identical to TRBD1. The CDR3 is made up of 15 amino acids. The germline V gene encodes CDR1 SEHNR and CDR2 FQNEAQ (reference sequence). V shed 5 bases and J 1 base; nucleotides not matched to a gene: 4. CDR3 protein: CASSPRTGSGNTIYF. CDR3 DNA: TGTGCCAGCAGCCCAAGGACAGGGTCTGGAAACACCATATATTTT. Variable domain in full (rest from reference TRBV7-9 and TRBJ1-3): DTGVSQNPRHKITKRGQNVTFRCDPISEHNRLYWYRQTLGQGPEFLTYFQNEAQLEKSRLLSDRFSAERPKGSFSTLEIQRTEQGDSAMYLCASSPRTGSGNTIYFGEGSWLTVV.

The chain uses TRBV2 and TRBJ2-1, with D perhaps matching TRBD1 (6 bases). Germline-derived CDR1 and CDR2 are SNHLY and FYNNEI. The V end was cut by 8 bases, the J end by 5 bases, with 19 bases between. This CDR3 spans 15 amino acids. The CDR3 DNA is TGTGCCAGCTCGACAGGTCGTTTAGGGAACAATGAGCAGTTCTTC. Translation gives CASSTGRLGNNEQFF.

This chain uses TRBV14 with TRBJ1-1; tentatively, D is TRBD1 (5 bases). V was shortened by 3 bases and J by 4 bases, with 9 bases between the two germline ends. The CDR3 spans 13 residues. Germline V gene data show CDR1 as SGHDN and CDR2 as FVKESK. The CDR3 nucleotides read TGTGCCAGCAGCCAGAGGGGTTCCACTGAAGCTTTCTTT. Protein: CASSQRGSTEAFF.

The chain links TRBV4-3 to TRBJ2-7; the D gene is possibly TRBD2 (6 bases). Germline V gene data show CDR1 as LGHNA and CDR2 as YSLEER. Deletions cut 1 base from V and 6 bases from J, with 10 bases between. This CDR3 region has 13 residues. The CDR3 here is CASSQGGVAEQYF. The DNA for the CDR3 is TGCGCCAGCAGCCAAGGGGGGGTAGCCGAGCAGTACTTC.

The genes are TRBV25-1 and TRBJ1-4; D uncertain. Trimming removed 4 bases at V and 7 bases at J, with 10 bases between. Germline lookup yields CDR1 MGHDK and CDR2 SYGVNS. The CDR3 consists of 13 residues. The CDR3 protein is CASSAAGTEKLFF. The CDR3 DNA reads TGTGCCAGCAGTGCGGCAGGCACTGAAAAACTGTTTTTT.

The chain employs TRBV6-2 or TRBV6-3 and TRBJ2-3, with 8 nucleotides matching TRBD1. The ends lost 0 bases at V and 1 base at J; junction bases unmatched: 9. Germline CDR1 MNHEY, CDR2 SVGEGT. CDR3 length: 18 amino acids. In DNA, the CDR3 is TGTGCCAGCAGTTACTCGCCCTCGGACAGGGCCCGCACAGATACGCAGTATTTT. Translated: CASSYSPSDRARTDTQYF.

The chain combines TRBV5-4 with TRBJ1-1; 7 bases match TRBD1. The CDR3 is 12 amino acids. Per the germline V gene, CDR1 is SGHNT and CDR2 is YYREEE (reference sequence). J gave up 9 bases and V 0 bases, and 2 bases lay outside the gene matches. DNA of the CDR3: TGTGCCAGCAGCTTGGATAGGGGGCAAGCTTTCTTT. It translates to CASSLDRGQAFF.

The chain couples TRBV4-3 to TRBJ1-2, with a weak D call TRBD1 (5 bases). There are 14 residues in the CDR3. Trimming took off 0 bases at V and 8 bases at J, with 13 bases between the two ends. Germline lookup yields CDR1 LGHNA and CDR2 YSLEER. CDR3: CASSQERWTFGYTF. The CDR3 nucleotides are TGCGCCAGCAGCCAAGAAAGGTGGACATTCGGCTACACCTTC.

About this clone: The sample has other DNA sequences that encode this CDR3 too. V usage is TRBV5-1 and J usage is TRBJ2-7, with D uncertain. The CDR3 is 12 residues long. Trimming took off 1 base at V and 3 bases at J, with 5 bases between the two ends. Germline CDR1 is SGHRS and CDR2 is YFSETQ. The CDR3 sequence is CASSLNDYEQYF. In DNA form, the CDR3 reads TGCGCCAGCAGCTTGAATGACTACGAGCAGTACTTC.

This clone was detected a few times. The rearrangement joins TRBV7-3 to TRBJ1-2, with a possible D match to TRBD1 (6 bases). V dropped 3 bases and J dropped 2 bases, with 10 bases sitting between them. In germline, CDR1 is SGHTA, CDR2 FQGTGA. This CDR3 has 14 amino acids. The CDR3 nucleotides are TGTGCCAGCAGCTTGGGAGGGGGAAACTATGGCTACACCTTC. Protein product: CASSLGGGNYGYTF. Combining the CDR3 with reference TRBV7-3 and TRBJ1-2 gives the whole variable domain GAGVSQTPSNKVTEKGKYVELRCDPISGHTALYWYRQSLGQGPEFLIYFQGTGAADDSGLPNDRFFAVRPEGSVSTLKIQRTERGDSAVYLCASSLGGGNYGYTFGSGTRLTVV.

This chain connects TRBV2 to TRBJ2-1, with D perhaps TRBD2 (6 bases). V was pared by 2 bases and J by 14 bases, with 10 bases between. Germline V gene lookup returns CDR1 SNHLY and CDR2 FYNNEI. This CDR3 contains 11 residues. The CDR3 DNA follows: TGTGCCAGCAGTGAAAGGGTAGCGGAGTTCTTC. Translating gives CASSERVAEFF.

The gene calls are TRBV6-2 or TRBV6-3 and TRBJ2-2, with unresolved D. Germline loops: CDR1 MNHEY, CDR2 SVGEGT. The CDR3 has 14 amino acids. Trimming pared 0 bases from V and 5 bases from J, leaving 7 bases between. The CDR3 DNA is TGTGCCAGCAGTTACTCGGACGAGACCGGGGAGCTGTTTTTT. Amino acids: CASSYSDETGELFF.

The chain joins TRBV6-5 to TRBJ2-7; no firm D call. CDR1 MNHEY and CDR2 SVGAGI come from the germline V gene. V lost 6 bases and J lost 0, with 15 bases in between. The CDR3 length is 15 residues. The CDR3 DNA is TGTGCCAGCAGGCCCGCGAGGCAGGTCTCCTACGAGCAGTACTTC. Translating gives CASRPARQVSYEQYF.